This T cell receptor (beta chain) was sequenced in a study of shared clonotypes between healthy human individuals. Study-level information: Aged 18 to 49, the donors were a couple of women and three men.

Germline CDR1 is SGHRS and CDR2 is YFSETQ. The V and J ends lost 5 bases and 8 bases, in that order; junction bases with no gene match: 14. CDR3 size: 16 residues. This clone was seen only a few times. Original analysis: Junction-only immunoSEQ sequences carried no quality scores, so filtering differed. Profiled with immunoSEQ multiplex PCR; TCRdb holds only in-frame clones, not every one. D and trimming come from the DNA, and the V and J calls and clone size come from that table. The repertoire holds roughly 2.5 million clones, over 85% seen once, with 0.14% in the top ten. This receptor was identified in a man between 18 and 35 years old in good health. Sequenced: naive CD4+ T cells sorted from blood. Subset indicated: CD45RA+ positively selected. This sequence joins TRBV5-1 and TRBJ2-1, with 9 bases fitting TRBD2. CDR3 nucleotides: TGCGCCAGCAGACGATTGGGGCTAGCGGGAAGCGATGAGCAGTTCTTC. This encodes CASRRLGLAGSDEQFF.